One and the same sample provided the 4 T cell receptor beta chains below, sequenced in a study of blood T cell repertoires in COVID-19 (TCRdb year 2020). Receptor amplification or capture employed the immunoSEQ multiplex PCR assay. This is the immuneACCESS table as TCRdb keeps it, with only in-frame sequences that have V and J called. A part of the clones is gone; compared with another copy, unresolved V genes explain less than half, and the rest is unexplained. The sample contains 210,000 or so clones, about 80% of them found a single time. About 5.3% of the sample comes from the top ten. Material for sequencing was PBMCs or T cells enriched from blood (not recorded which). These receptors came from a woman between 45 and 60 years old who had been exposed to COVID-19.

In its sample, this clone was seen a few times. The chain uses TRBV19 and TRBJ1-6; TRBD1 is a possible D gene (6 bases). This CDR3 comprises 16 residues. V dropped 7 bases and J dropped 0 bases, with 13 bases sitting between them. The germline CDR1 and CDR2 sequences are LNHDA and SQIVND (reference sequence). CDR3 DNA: TGTGCCAGTATGGACAGTGTGAGCTCCTATAATTCACCCCTCCACTTT. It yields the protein CASMDSVSSYNSPLHF.

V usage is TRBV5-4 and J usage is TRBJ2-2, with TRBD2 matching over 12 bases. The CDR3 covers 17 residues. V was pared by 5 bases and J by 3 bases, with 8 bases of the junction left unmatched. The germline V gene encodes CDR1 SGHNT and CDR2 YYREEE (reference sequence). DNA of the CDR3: TGTGCCAGCAGGCCAACTAGCGGGGGGACCTACACCGGGGAGCTGTTTTTT. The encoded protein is CASRPTSGGTYTGELFF.

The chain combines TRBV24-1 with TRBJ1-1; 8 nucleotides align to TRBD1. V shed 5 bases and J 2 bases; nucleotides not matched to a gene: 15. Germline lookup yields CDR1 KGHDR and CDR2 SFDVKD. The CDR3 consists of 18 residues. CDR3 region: CATSALRQGKTRNTEAFF. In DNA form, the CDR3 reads TGTGCCACCAGTGCCTTAAGACAGGGGAAGACCCGAAACACTGAAGCTTTCTTT.

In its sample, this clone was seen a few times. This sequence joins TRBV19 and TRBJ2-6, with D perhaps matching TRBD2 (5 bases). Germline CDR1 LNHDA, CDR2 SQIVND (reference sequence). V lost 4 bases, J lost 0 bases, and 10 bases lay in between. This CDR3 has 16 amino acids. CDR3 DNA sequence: TGTGCCAGTAGTACCGAGAGGGTCTCTGGGGCCAACGTCCTGACTTTC. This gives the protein CASSTERVSGANVLTF.